This record looks at one T cell receptor beta chain sequence and its context. This may arise from a read error, as a much more abundant clone is one base away. Each CDR3 protein gets one entry after TCRdb re-called the 5' RACE reads with MiXCR. The repertoire includes some 730,000 distinct CDR3 sequences, over 15% of them detected once, and about 12% sits in the top ten. This entry is derived from a study of identical twins. In addition, the sample was reused for a study of T cells expressing NK-cell markers. Per that study: Among CD8+ T cells from six donors, dominant NKG2C+ clonotypes accounted for about 1.0-8%. Similarly, these clonotypes led the CD3+CD56-NKG2C+ fraction as well in a few donors.

Sequences were obtained from PBMCs. The source of this sequence is a woman younger than 30 in good health.

DNA of the CDR3: TGTGCCAGCATCTCTGGAAACACCATATATTTT. Protein sequence: CASISGNTIYF. The chain carries TRBV6-5 and TRBJ1-3; D gene unclear. Trimming stripped 7 bases from V and 0 bases from J, with 1 base between. Germline loops: CDR1 MNHEY, CDR2 SVGAGI. CDR3 length: 11 amino acids.